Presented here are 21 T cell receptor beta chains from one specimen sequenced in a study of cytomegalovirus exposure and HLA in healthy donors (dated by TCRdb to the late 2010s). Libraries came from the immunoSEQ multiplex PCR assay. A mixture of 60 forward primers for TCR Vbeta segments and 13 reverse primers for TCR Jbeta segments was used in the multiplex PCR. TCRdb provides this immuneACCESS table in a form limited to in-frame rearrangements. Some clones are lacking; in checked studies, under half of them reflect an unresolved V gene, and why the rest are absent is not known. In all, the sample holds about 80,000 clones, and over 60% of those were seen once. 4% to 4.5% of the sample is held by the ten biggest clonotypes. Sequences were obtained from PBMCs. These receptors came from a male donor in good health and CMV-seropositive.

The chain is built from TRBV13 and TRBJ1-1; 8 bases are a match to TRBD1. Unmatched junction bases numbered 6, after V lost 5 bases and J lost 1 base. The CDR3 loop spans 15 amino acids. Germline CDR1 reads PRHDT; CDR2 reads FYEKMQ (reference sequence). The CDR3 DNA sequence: TGTGCCAGCAGCCAGGGGGCCACAGGGAACACTGAAGCTTTCTTT. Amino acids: CASSQGATGNTEAFF.

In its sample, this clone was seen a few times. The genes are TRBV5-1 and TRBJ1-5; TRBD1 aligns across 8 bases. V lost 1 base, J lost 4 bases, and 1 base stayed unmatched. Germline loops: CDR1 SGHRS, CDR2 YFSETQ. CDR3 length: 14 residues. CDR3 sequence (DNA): TGCGCCAGCAGCTTGACAGGGGGAAATCAGCCCCAGCATTTT. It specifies CASSLTGGNQPQHF.

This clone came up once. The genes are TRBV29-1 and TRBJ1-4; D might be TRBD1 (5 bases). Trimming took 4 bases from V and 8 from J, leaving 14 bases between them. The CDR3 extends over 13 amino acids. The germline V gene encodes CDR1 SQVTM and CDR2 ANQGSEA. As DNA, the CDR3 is TGCAGCGTTGCAGGGCAGAACTACGAAAAACTGTTTTTT. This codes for CSVAGQNYEKLFF. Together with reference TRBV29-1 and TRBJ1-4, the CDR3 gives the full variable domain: SAVISQKPSRDICQRGTSLTIQCQVDSQVTMMFWYRQQPGQSLTLIATANQGSEATYESGFVIDKFPISRPNLTFSTLTVSNMSPEDSSIYLCSVAGQNYEKLFFGSGTQLSVL.

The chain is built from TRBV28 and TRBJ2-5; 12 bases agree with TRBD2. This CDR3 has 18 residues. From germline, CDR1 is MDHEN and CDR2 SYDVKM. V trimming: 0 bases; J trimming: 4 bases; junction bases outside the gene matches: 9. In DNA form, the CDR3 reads TGTGCCAGCAGTTTATGGTCGCGGACTAGCGGGATTCGAGAGACCCAGTACTTC. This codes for CASSLWSRTSGIRETQYF.

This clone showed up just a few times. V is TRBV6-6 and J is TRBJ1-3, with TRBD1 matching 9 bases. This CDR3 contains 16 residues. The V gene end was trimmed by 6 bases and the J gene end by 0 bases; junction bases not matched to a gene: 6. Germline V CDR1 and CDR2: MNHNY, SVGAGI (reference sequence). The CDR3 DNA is TGTGCCAGCAGAACCGGACAGGGGAGCTCTGGAAACACCATATATTTT. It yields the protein CASRTGQGSSGNTIYF.

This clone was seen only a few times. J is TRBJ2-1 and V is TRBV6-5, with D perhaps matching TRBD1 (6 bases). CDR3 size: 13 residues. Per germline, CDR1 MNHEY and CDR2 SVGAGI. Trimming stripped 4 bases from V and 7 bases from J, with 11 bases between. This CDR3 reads CASSFSQGNEQFF. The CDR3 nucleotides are TGTGCCAGCAGTTTTTCCCAGGGGAATGAGCAGTTCTTC.

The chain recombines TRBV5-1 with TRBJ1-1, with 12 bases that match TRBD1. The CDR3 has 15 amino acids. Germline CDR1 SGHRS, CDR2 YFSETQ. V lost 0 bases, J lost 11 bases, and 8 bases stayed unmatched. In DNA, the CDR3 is TGCGCCAGCAGCTTGGGAGGGACAGGGGGCGGTGAGGCTTTCTTT. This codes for CASSLGGTGGGEAFF.

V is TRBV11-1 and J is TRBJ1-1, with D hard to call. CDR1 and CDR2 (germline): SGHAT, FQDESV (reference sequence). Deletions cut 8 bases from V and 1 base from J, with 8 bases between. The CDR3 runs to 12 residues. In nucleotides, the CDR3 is TGTGCCAGCCTAAAATCGAACACTGAAGCTTTCTTT. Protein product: CASLKSNTEAFF.

The CDR3 nucleotides are TGTGCCAGCGCCACCCGGTGGACAGATACGCAGTATTTT. Translated, it gives CASATRWTDTQYF. The rearrangement links TRBV7-2 to TRBJ2-3; D gene uncertain. Germline CDR1 reads SGHTA; CDR2 reads FQGNSA. The CDR3 consists of 13 residues. The V end was cut by 8 bases, the J end by 3 bases, with 12 bases between.

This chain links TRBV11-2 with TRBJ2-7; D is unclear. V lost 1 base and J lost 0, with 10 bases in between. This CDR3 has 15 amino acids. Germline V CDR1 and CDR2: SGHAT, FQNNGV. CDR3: CASSLAPSFSYEQYF. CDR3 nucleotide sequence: TGTGCCAGCAGCTTAGCCCCAAGCTTCTCCTACGAGCAGTACTTC.

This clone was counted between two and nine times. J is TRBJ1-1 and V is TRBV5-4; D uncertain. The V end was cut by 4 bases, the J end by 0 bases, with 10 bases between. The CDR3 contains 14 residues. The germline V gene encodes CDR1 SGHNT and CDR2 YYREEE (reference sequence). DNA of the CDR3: TGTGCCAGCAGCCCACTCCCCATGAACACTGAAGCTTTCTTT. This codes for CASSPLPMNTEAFF.

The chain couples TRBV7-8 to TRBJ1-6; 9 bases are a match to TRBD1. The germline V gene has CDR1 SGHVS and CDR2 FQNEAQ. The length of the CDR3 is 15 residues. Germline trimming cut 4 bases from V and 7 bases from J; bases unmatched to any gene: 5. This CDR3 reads CASSSGTGRNSPLHF. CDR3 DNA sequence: TGTGCCAGCAGCTCCGGGACAGGGAGAAATTCACCCCTCCACTTT.

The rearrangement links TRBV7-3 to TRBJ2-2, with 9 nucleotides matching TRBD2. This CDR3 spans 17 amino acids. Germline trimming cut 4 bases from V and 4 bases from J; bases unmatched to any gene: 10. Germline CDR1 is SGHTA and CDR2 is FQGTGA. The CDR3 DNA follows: TGTGCCAGCAGCTCGTTAGCGGGAGTGTCTGGCACCGGGGAGCTGTTTTTT. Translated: CASSSLAGVSGTGELFF. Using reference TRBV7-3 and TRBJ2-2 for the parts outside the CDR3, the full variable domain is GAGVSQTPSNKVTEKGKYVELRCDPISGHTALYWYRQSLGQGPEFLIYFQGTGAADDSGLPNDRFFAVRPEGSVSTLKIQRTERGDSAVYLCASSSLAGVSGTGELFFGEGSRLTVL.

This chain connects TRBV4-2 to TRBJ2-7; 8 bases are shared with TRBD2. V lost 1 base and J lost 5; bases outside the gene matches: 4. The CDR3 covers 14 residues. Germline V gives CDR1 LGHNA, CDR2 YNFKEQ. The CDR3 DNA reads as TGTGCCAGCAGCCAAGCCGGGACTAGAGACGAGCAGTACTTC. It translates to CASSQAGTRDEQYF.

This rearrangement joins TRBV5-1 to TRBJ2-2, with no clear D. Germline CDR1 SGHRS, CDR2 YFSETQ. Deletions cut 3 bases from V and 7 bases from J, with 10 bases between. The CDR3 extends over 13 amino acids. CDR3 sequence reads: CASSSSNGGELFF. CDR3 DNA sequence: TGCGCCAGCAGCTCTTCGAACGGCGGGGAGCTGTTTTTT.

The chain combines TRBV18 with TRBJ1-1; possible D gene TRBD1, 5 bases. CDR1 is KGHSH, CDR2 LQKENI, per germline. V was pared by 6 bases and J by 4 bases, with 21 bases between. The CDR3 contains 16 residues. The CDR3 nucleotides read TGTGCCAGCTCCCCCGGGACTACGAGCGGGGGCACTGAAGCTTTCTTT. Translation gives CASSPGTTSGGTEAFF.

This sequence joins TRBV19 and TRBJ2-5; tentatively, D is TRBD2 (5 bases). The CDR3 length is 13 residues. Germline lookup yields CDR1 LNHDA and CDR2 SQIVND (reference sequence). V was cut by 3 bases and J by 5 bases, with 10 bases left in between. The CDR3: CASSMSGIETQYF. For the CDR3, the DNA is TGTGCCAGTAGTATGTCGGGAATCGAGACCCAGTACTTC.

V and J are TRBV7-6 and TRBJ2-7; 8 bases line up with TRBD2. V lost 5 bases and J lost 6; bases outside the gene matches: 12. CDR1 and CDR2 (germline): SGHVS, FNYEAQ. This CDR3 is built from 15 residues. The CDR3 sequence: CASSPSPSLAVEQYF. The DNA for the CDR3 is TGTGCCAGCAGCCCAAGCCCCTCACTAGCGGTCGAGCAGTACTTC.

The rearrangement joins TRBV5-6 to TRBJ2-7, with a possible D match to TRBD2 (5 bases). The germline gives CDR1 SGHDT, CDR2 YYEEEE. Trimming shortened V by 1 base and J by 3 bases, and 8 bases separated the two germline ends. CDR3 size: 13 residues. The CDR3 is CASSLTGIYEQYF. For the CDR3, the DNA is TGTGCCAGCAGCTTGACGGGGATCTACGAGCAGTACTTC.

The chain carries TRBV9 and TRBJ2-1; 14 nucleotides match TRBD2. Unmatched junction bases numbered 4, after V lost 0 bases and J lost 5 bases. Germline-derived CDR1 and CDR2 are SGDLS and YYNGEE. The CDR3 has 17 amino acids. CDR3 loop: CASSVVGTSGRHNEQFF. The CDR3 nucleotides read TGTGCCAGCAGCGTAGTGGGGACTAGCGGGAGACACAATGAGCAGTTCTTC.

In nucleotides, the CDR3 is TGTGCCAGTAGTCTCGCGCTAGGAAACACCGGGGAGCTGTTTTTT. Its translation: CASSLALGNTGELFF. This sequence joins TRBV19 and TRBJ2-2; D is undetermined. Germline V gives CDR1 LNHDA, CDR2 SQIVND (reference sequence). The CDR3 extends over 15 amino acids. Trimming took 5 bases from V and 2 from J, leaving 12 bases between them.